The 32 T cell receptor beta chains below were found in one sample sequenced in a study of T cell responses to AZD1222 COVID-19 vaccine. Generated by immunoSEQ multiplex PCR, the TCRdb table keeps only in-frame clones and is missing some. This table has about 25,000 clones, around 87% appearing once. The sample consisted of peripheral blood, taken 28 days after the second AZD1222 dose. These receptors were collected from an adult who received the AZD1222 COVID-19 vaccine.

The gene calls are TRBV7-2 and TRBJ1-1; the D is unclear. The CDR3 spans 14 residues. Germline lookup yields CDR1 SGHTA and CDR2 FQGNSA. With 3 bases removed from V and 8 bases from J, the gap between germline ends came to 16 bases. CDR3 in DNA: TGTGCCAGCAGCTTGGAGGCGGACGGGAGAGAAGCTTTCTTT. Protein product: CASSLEADGREAFF.

The chain is built from TRBV27 and TRBJ1-1, with D perhaps TRBD1 (6 bases). V was shortened by 7 bases and J by 3 bases, with 15 bases between the two germline ends. Germline CDR1 MNHEY, CDR2 SMNVEV (reference sequence). The CDR3 is 14 amino acids. The CDR3 nucleotides read TGTGCCAGCAAATTAAGGTCAGGGGACACTGAAGCTTTCTTT. This codes for CASKLRSGDTEAFF.

The chain's CDR3 is CASSQASHSYGYTF. The CDR3 DNA reads as TGTGCCAGCAGCCAAGCTAGCCACTCCTATGGCTACACCTTC. This chain links TRBV3-1 (or the pseudogene TRBV3-2) with TRBJ1-2; D not certain. Germline V gene lookup returns CDR1 LGHDT and CDR2 YNNKEL (reference sequence). The CDR3 sequence is 14 residues long. Trimming cost V 1 base and J 4 bases, with 10 bases left between them.

This chain connects TRBV28 to TRBJ1-2; D is possibly TRBD1 (5 bases). Germline CDR1 is MDHEN and CDR2 is SYDVKM. Trimming removed 6 bases at V and 0 bases at J, with 11 bases between. The CDR3 covers 14 residues. In DNA form, the CDR3 reads TGTGCCAGCAGACGCTCAGGGTCTAACTATGGCTACACCTTC. Protein product: CASRRSGSNYGYTF.

The chain is built from TRBV5-4 and TRBJ2-5; no definite D call. Germline loops: CDR1 SGHNT, CDR2 YYREEE (reference sequence). The CDR3 totals 14 residues. Trimming took off 2 bases at V and 2 bases at J, with 10 bases between the two ends. The CDR3 sequence is CASSLGMGQETQYF. The CDR3 DNA sequence: TGTGCCAGCAGCTTAGGGATGGGGCAAGAGACCCAGTACTTC.

This chain links TRBV28 with TRBJ1-2; D is unresolved. Deletions cut 2 bases from V and 3 bases from J, with 13 bases between. The length of the CDR3 is 15 residues. Germline-derived CDR1 and CDR2 are MDHEN and SYDVKM. This CDR3 is CASSLQWVPYYGYTF. DNA of the CDR3: TGTGCCAGCAGTTTACAATGGGTCCCGTACTATGGCTACACCTTC.

This rearrangement joins TRBV29-1 to TRBJ1-1, with 8 nucleotides matching TRBD1. The length of the CDR3 is 14 residues. Trimming cost V 3 bases and J 7 bases; bases outside gene matches: 10. Germline-derived CDR1 and CDR2 are SQVTM and ANQGSEA. This CDR3 is CSVDNYQGADEAFF. CDR3 nucleotides: TGCAGCGTTGATAACTACCAGGGGGCAGATGAAGCTTTCTTT.

The chain employs TRBV29-1 and TRBJ1-2; possible D gene TRBD1, 5 bases. CDR1 and CDR2 from the germline V gene are SQVTM and ANQGSEA. V was trimmed by 2 bases and J by 8 bases, leaving 12 bases between them. The CDR3 runs 12 residues. The CDR3 DNA follows: TGCAGCGTTGAAAGTCTGAGGGGCGGCTACACCTTC. Its protein product is CSVESLRGGYTF.

The rearrangement uses TRBV27 and TRBJ2-3; the D call may be TRBD1 or TRBD2 (5 bases each). CDR3 length equals 16 residues. The V gene lost 4 bases and the J gene lost 3 bases, with 17 bases spanning the gap. Germline CDR1 and CDR2: MNHEY and SMNVEV (reference sequence). The CDR3 sequence is CASSSNLGPGTDTQYF. CDR3 DNA: TGTGCCAGCAGTTCGAATTTGGGGCCGGGGACAGATACGCAGTATTTT.

This chain uses TRBV18 with TRBJ2-5; D is tentatively TRBD1 or TRBD2 (5 bases each). V lost 1 base and J lost 4, with 13 bases in between. Germline CDR1 KGHSH, CDR2 LQKENI. The CDR3 length is 15 residues. The DNA of the CDR3 is TGTGCCAGCTCACCACGCGGACAAGGAGGAGAGACCCAGTACTTC. Its protein is CASSPRGQGGETQYF.

This rearrangement joins TRBV28 to TRBJ1-1, with no clear D. The CDR3 spans 13 residues. V was cut by 6 bases and J by 6 bases, with 14 bases left in between. The germline V gene has CDR1 MDHEN and CDR2 SYDVKM. CDR3 amino acids: CASRTRTHAEAFF. The CDR3, as DNA: TGTGCCAGCAGAACCCGAACTCACGCTGAAGCTTTCTTT.

The chain joins TRBV30 to TRBJ1-3; TRBD1 might be the D (5 bases). Germline V gives CDR1 GTSNPN, CDR2 SVGIG (reference sequence). Trimming left V 8 bases short and J 2 bases short, with 13 bases between. This CDR3 is built from 13 residues. CDR3 bases: TGTGCCAAAAGCAGGGATGCTGGAAACACCATATATTTT. Amino acid sequence: CAKSRDAGNTIYF.

V is TRBV9 and J is TRBJ2-3; D not resolved. Trimming removed 0 bases from V and 4 bases from J, with 9 bases in between. The CDR3 covers 14 residues. The germline V gene encodes CDR1 SGDLS and CDR2 YYNGEE. CDR3 protein: CASSVAVGSDTQYF. The CDR3 DNA follows: TGTGCCAGCAGCGTAGCAGTAGGCTCAGATACGCAGTATTTT.

This chain connects TRBV3-1 (or the pseudogene TRBV3-2) to TRBJ2-3, with 8 bases aligning to TRBD2. This CDR3 is 14 amino acids long. CDR1 and CDR2 from the germline V gene are LGHDT and YNNKEL (reference sequence). V lost 1 base to trimming and J lost 6 bases; unmatched junction nucleotides: 3. CDR3 nucleotide sequence: TGTGCCAGCAGCCAAGTTGTAGCGGGGGATACGCAGTATTTT. Translating gives CASSQVVAGDTQYF.

This chain joins TRBV19 and TRBJ2-5, with D possibly TRBD2 on 6 matching bases. CDR3 length: 15 amino acids. Trimming pared 1 base from V and 2 bases from J, leaving 11 bases between. CDR1 is LNHDA and CDR2 is SQIVND in the germline V gene (reference sequence). CDR3 nucleotides: TGTGCCAGTAGTATAGCCTTACGGGGGCAAGAGACCCAGTACTTC. This gives the protein CASSIALRGQETQYF.

The chain recombines TRBV7-3 with TRBJ1-1; no firm D call. The V end was cut by 5 bases, the J end by 1 base, with 8 bases between. From germline, CDR1 is SGHTA and CDR2 FQGTGA. This CDR3 spans 13 amino acids. The CDR3 reads CASSPTGNTEAFF. For the CDR3, the DNA is TGTGCCAGCAGCCCCACGGGGAACACTGAAGCTTTCTTT.

This chain links TRBV27 with TRBJ2-1; D ambiguous. V was clipped by 4 bases and J by 0 bases, with 7 bases between them. The germline CDR1 and CDR2 sequences are MNHEY and SMNVEV (reference sequence). This CDR3 is 14 amino acids long. The CDR3 reads CASSYQISYNEQFF. The CDR3, as DNA: TGTGCCAGCAGTTATCAGATCTCCTACAATGAGCAGTTCTTC.

CDR3 bases: TGTGCCAGCGGCTCCGGGACACCACCCCTACGGCAGTACTTC. As protein: CASGSGTPPLRQYF. The rearrangement joins TRBV27 to TRBJ2-7; D might be TRBD1 (6 bases). The germline V and J ends were trimmed by 8 bases and 9 bases, with 23 bases remaining between them. The CDR3 loop spans 14 amino acids. Germline CDR1 and CDR2: MNHEY and SMNVEV (reference sequence).

The rearrangement uses TRBV30 and TRBJ1-3; a possible D gene is TRBD1 (6 bases). The CDR3 loop spans 11 amino acids. V lost 6 bases to trimming and J lost 4 bases, with 7 bases between them. Germline assignment: CDR1 GTSNPN and CDR2 SVGIG (reference sequence). CDR3 amino acids: CACGQGNTIYF. CDR3 nucleotides: TGTGCCTGCGGACAGGGAAACACCATATATTTT.

This chain joins TRBV5-1 and TRBJ2-7; possibly TRBD1 or TRBD2 for D (5 bases each). V lost 4 bases and J 2 bases, leaving 13 bases between the germline ends. The germline gives CDR1 SGHRS, CDR2 YFSETQ. The length of the CDR3 is 14 residues. The CDR3 here is CASSTGTDPYEQYF. The CDR3 nucleotides read TGCGCCAGCAGCACCGGGACGGATCCCTACGAGCAGTACTTC.

In nucleotides, the CDR3 is TGTGCCAGTACCCTTGGGACTAGCGGGAGTGGGCGCAATGAGCAGTTCTTC. As protein: CASTLGTSGSGRNEQFF. The rearrangement uses TRBV19 and TRBJ2-1, with 14 bases matching TRBD2. V was pared by 7 bases and J by 6 bases, with 11 bases of the junction left unmatched. Germline V gene sequence: CDR1 LNHDA, CDR2 SQIVND (reference sequence). The CDR3 runs 17 residues.

Details on this clone: Mismatch with germline at one junction end may stem from a read error. The chain's CDR3 is CASSPSTRGGLETQYF. CDR3 DNA: TGTGCTAGCAGCCCGTCGACTAGAGGAGGGTTGGAGACCCAGTACTTC. The chain couples TRBV7-7 to TRBJ2-5; D is possibly TRBD2 (6 bases). Germline V lookup: CDR1 SSHAT, CDR2 FNYEAQ (reference sequence). This CDR3 is 16 amino acids long.

The genes are TRBV5-1 and TRBJ2-7, with 11 positions matching TRBD2. The CDR3 covers 14 residues. The junction had 3 bases not matched to a gene; V was cut back by 2 bases and J by 5 bases. In germline, CDR1 is SGHRS, CDR2 YFSETQ. CDR3 sequence reads: CASSLTLAGDEQYF. DNA for the CDR3: TGCGCCAGCAGCTTAACACTAGCGGGAGACGAGCAGTACTTC.

This rearrangement joins TRBV2 to TRBJ1-1; 7 bases are shared with TRBD1. Germline V gene data show CDR1 as SNHLY and CDR2 as FYNNEI. This CDR3 has 15 amino acids. With 6 bases clipped from V and 0 bases from J, the junction kept 7 bases outside the gene matches. CDR3 sequence reads: CASRLRQGMNTEAFF. The CDR3 DNA follows: TGTGCCAGCAGATTACGACAGGGAATGAACACTGAAGCTTTCTTT.

The chain is built from TRBV5-3 and TRBJ2-7, with D perhaps given as TRBD1 or TRBD2 (5 bases each). TRBV5-3 is classed as an ORF, of uncertain function. The CDR3 sequence is 14 residues long. The V end lost 4 bases, the J end lost 4 bases, and 15 bases lay between the germline ends. The CDR3 loop reads CARSRPRDVYEQYF. The CDR3 DNA reads TGTGCCAGAAGCCGCCCCCGGGACGTATACGAGCAGTACTTC.

V and J are TRBV10-3 and TRBJ1-4; D perhaps matches TRBD1 (5 bases). Germline V lookup: CDR1 ENHRY, CDR2 SYGVKD. V lost 7 bases and J 5 bases, leaving 11 bases between the germline ends. The CDR3 has 13 residues. In DNA form, the CDR3 reads TGTGCCATCAATCAGGGCCCCAATGAAAAACTGTTTTTT. This translates into CAINQGPNEKLFF.

The chain is built from TRBV9 and TRBJ2-7; D unresolved. The CDR3 is 14 amino acids. Trimming pared 4 bases from V and 0 bases from J, leaving 11 bases between. Germline V lookup: CDR1 SGDLS, CDR2 YYNGEE. CDR3 in amino acids: CASSPYQSSYEQYF. CDR3 in DNA: TGTGCCAGCAGCCCATACCAAAGCTCCTACGAGCAGTACTTC.

The chain employs TRBV3-1 (or the pseudogene TRBV3-2) and TRBJ1-2, with a possible D match to TRBD1 (5 bases). This CDR3 contains 15 residues. The germline V and J ends were trimmed by 4 bases and 4 bases, with 16 bases remaining between them. CDR1 LGHDT and CDR2 YNNKEL come from the germline V gene (reference sequence). In DNA form, the CDR3 reads TGTGCCAGCAGCCTAACTGTCCAGGGTGGCTATGGCTACACCTTC. Residues: CASSLTVQGGYGYTF.

The chain couples TRBV10-2 to TRBJ2-5; D gene unclear. V was clipped by 4 bases and J by 5 bases, with 8 bases between them. Germline assignment: CDR1 WSHSY and CDR2 SAAADI. This CDR3 is 12 amino acids long. CDR3 in amino acids: CASSAGVETQYF. In DNA, the CDR3 is TGCGCCAGCAGTGCCGGAGTCGAGACCCAGTACTTC.

The rearrangement links TRBV25-1 to TRBJ2-3; 11 nucleotides match TRBD2. This CDR3 region has 16 residues. Germline CDR1 MGHDK, CDR2 SYGVNS. J was trimmed by 1 base and V by 5 bases; bases with no gene match: 5. Here the CDR3 DNA reads TGTGCCAGCAGTACCTCGGGACTAGCGGGCACAGATACGCAGTATTTT. Encoded protein: CASSTSGLAGTDTQYF. The full variable domain, rest sourced from reference TRBV25-1 and TRBJ2-3, is EADIYQTPRYLVIGTGKKITLECSQTMGHDKMYWYQQDPGMELHLIHYSYGVNSTEKGDLSSESTVSRIRTEHFPLTLESARPSHTSQYLCASSTSGLAGTDTQYFGPGTRLTVL.

This chain uses TRBV5-1 with TRBJ2-2; unclear D gene. Per germline, CDR1 SGHRS and CDR2 YFSETQ. CDR3 size: 11 residues. With 2 bases removed from V and 7 bases from J, the gap between germline ends came to 3 bases. The CDR3 loop is CASSLYGELFF. The CDR3 DNA sequence: TGCGCCAGCAGCTTATACGGGGAGCTGTTTTTT.

The chain combines TRBV6-2 or TRBV6-3 with TRBJ2-7; 10 bases are a match to TRBD2. The germline gives CDR1 MNHEY, CDR2 SVGEGT. V lost 2 bases to trimming and J lost 4 bases; unmatched junction nucleotides: 8. The CDR3 spans 16 residues. The CDR3 sequence: CASSYESSGRGYEQYF. CDR3 in DNA: TGTGCCAGCAGTTACGAGTCCAGCGGGAGGGGTTACGAGCAGTACTTC.